This T cell receptor (beta chain) comes out of a study of blood T cells in healthy people across ages. Points from the study as a whole: Naive and antigen-experienced cells could not be conclusively compared, given unsorted PBMCs. Diversity was higher, and naive CD4+ cells more numerous, in long-lived donors than in aged donors.

Individuals who donated were healthy Caucasians from Russia aged roughly 6 to 100. The CDR3 has 14 residues. Deletions cut 4 bases from V and 3 bases from J, with 13 bases between. Combining a sample-barcoded 5' primer with a J-beta primer mix, a second PCR ran for 7 to 11 cycles. A template-switch adaptor that had 12 random nucleotides put a tag on each cDNA molecule. Using its own MiXCR run on the 5' RACE reads, TCRdb lists one record per CDR3 protein. The sample lists over a million distinct CDR3 sequences, about 40% occurring once. Comment on this clonotype: Its antigen remains unidentified.

The chain recombines TRBV12-3 or TRBV12-4 with TRBJ2-7; tentative D call: TRBD2 (5 bases). This TCR was recovered from a woman aged 18-30 years in good health. Sample: blood. This chain's CDR3 is CASSSVGVRYEQYF. The CDR3 coding sequence is TGTGCCAGCAGTTCTGTCGGGGTACGCTACGAGCAGTACTTC.